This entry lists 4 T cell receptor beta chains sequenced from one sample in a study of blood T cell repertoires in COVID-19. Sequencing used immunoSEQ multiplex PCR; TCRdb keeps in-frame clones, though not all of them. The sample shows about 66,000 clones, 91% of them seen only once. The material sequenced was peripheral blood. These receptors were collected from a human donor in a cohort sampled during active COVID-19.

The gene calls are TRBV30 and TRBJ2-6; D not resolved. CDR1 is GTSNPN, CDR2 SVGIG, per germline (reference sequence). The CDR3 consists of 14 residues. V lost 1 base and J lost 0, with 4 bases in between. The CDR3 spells CAWSGSSGANVLTF. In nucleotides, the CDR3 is TGTGCCTGGAGTGGCAGCTCTGGGGCCAACGTCCTGACTTTC.

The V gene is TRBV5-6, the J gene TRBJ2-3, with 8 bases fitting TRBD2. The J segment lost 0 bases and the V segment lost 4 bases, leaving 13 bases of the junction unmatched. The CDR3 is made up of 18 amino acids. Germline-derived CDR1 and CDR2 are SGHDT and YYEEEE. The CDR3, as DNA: TGTGCCAGCAGCCAGATGCGGGGAGCGGGGGAGAGCACAGATACGCAGTATTTT. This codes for CASSQMRGAGESTDTQYF.

CDR3 sequence reads: CASSQEGLNTGELFF. In DNA form, the CDR3 reads TGCGCCAGCAGCCAAGAAGGACTGAACACCGGGGAGCTGTTTTTT. This chain joins TRBV4-3 and TRBJ2-2; weak D call: TRBD2 (5 bases). V gave up 0 bases and J gave up 1 base, with 6 bases separating them. The CDR3 loop spans 15 amino acids. Germline CDR1 is LGHNA and CDR2 is YSLEER.

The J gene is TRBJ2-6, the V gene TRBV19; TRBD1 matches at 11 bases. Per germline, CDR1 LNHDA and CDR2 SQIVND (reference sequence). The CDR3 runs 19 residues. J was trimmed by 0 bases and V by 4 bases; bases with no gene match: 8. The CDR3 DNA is TGTGCCAGTAGTACCCCTGGGACAGGGGGTTCCTCTGGGGCCAACGTCCTGACTTTC. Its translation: CASSTPGTGGSSGANVLTF.